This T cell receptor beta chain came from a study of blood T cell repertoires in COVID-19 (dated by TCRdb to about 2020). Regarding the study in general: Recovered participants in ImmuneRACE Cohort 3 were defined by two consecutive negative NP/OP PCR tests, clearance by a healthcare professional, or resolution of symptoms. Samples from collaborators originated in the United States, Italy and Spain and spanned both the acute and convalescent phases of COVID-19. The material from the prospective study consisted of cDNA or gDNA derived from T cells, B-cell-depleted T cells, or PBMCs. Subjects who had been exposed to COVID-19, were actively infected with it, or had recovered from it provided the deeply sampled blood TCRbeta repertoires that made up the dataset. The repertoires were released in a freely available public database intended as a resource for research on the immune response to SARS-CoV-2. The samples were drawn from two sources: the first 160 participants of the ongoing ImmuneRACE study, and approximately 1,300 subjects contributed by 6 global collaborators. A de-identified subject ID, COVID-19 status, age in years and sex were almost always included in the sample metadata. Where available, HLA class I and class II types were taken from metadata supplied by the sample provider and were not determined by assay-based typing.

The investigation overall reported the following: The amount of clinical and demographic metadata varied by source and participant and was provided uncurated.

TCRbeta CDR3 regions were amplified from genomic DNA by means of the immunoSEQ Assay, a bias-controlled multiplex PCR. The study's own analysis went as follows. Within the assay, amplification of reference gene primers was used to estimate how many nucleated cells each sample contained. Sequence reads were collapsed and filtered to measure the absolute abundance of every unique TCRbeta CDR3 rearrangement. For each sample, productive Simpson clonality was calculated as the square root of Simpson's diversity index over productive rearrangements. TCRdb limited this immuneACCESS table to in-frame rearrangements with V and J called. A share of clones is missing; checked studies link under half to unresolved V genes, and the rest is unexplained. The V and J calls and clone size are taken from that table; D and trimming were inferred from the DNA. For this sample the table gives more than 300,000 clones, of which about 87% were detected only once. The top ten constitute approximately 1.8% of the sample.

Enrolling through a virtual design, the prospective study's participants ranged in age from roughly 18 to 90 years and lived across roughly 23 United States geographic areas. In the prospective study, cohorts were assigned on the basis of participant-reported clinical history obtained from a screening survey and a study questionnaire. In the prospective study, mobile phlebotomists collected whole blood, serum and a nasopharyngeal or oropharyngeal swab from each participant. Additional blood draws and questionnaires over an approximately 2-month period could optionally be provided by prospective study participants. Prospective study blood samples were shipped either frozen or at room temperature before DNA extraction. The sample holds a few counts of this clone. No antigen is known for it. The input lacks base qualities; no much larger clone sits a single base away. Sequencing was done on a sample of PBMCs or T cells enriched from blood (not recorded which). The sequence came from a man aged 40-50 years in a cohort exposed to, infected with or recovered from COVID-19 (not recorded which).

The CDR3 amino acid sequence is: CASSPAGARDNSPLHF. The nucleotide sequence reads TGTGCCAGCAGCCCGGCAGGGGCAAGGGATAATTCACCCCTCCACTTT. The rearranged chain carries TRBV7-9 and TRBJ1-6, with TRBD1 tentatively as D gene (6 bases match). Cut back by 5 bases and 5 bases, the V and J ends lie 16 bases apart. Spanning cysteine to phenylalanine, the CDR3 consists of 16 amino acids. The read is trimmed to its CDR3 DNA, 48 bases read in frame from base 1. CDR1 and CDR2, per the germline V gene (reference sequence), are SEHNR and FQNEAQ.